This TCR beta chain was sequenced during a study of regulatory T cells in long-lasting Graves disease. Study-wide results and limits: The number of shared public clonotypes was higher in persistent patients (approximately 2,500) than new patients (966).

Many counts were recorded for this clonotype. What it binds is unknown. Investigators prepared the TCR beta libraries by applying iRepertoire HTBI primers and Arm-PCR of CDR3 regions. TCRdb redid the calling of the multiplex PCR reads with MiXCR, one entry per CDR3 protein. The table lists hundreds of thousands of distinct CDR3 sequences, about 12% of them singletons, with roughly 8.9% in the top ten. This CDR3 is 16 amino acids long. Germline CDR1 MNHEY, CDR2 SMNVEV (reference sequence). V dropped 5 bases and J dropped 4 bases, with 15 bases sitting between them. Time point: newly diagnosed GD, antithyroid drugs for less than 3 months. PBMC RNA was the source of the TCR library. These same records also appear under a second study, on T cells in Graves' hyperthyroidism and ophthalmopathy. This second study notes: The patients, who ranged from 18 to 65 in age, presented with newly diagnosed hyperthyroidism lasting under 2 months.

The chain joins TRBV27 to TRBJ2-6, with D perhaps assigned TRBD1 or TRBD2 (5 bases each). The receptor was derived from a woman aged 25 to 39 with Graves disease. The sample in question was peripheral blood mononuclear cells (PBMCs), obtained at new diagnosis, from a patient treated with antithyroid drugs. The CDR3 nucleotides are TGTGCCAGCAGTGTAATGGGACCGCGCGGGGCCAACGTCCTGACTTTC. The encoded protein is CASSVMGPRGANVLTF.